A single sample is the source of the 18 T cell receptor beta chains below, sequenced in a study of identical twins. In TCRdb, the 5' RACE reads were re-called with MiXCR into one record per CDR3 protein. The sample consists of some 1,600,000 distinct CDR3 sequences, under 35% of them appearing once. Sequenced: cord blood. These receptors came from a newborn girl in good health.

This clonotype was counted only a few times. This sequence joins TRBV12-3 or TRBV12-4 and TRBJ2-7; 7 nucleotides agree with TRBD1. Germline trimming cut 6 bases from V and 2 bases from J; bases unmatched to any gene: 10. This CDR3 region has 15 residues. This CDR3 is CASSPDRVKTYEQYF. The CDR3 DNA follows: TGTGCCAGCAGCCCCGACAGGGTAAAAACCTACGAGCAGTACTTC.

The chain is built from TRBV29-1 and TRBJ1-1; 7 nucleotides align to TRBD1. V shed 7 bases, J shed 2 bases, and the junction held 7 bases outside the gene matches. Germline assignment: CDR1 SQVTM and CDR2 ANQGSEA. The CDR3 extends over 13 amino acids. CDR3 DNA sequence: TGCAGCGGGTCGACAGGGTTAAACACTGAAGCTTTCTTT. This codes for CSGSTGLNTEAFF. Variable domain in full (rest from reference TRBV29-1 and TRBJ1-1): SAVISQKPSRDICQRGTSLTIQCQVDSQVTMMFWYRQQPGQSLTLIATANQGSEATYESGFVIDKFPISRPNLTFSTLTVSNMSPEDSSIYLCSGSTGLNTEAFFGQGTRLTVV.

J is TRBJ2-1 and V is TRBV4-2, with 7 nucleotides matching TRBD2. V was pared by 7 bases and J by 6 bases, with 12 bases of the junction left unmatched. Looked up from germline, CDR1 is LGHNA and CDR2 is YNFKEQ. The CDR3 covers 15 residues. CDR3 sequence: CASNGGGVRGNEQFF. DNA for the CDR3: TGTGCCAGCAATGGGGGGGGAGTTCGTGGCAATGAGCAGTTCTTC.

The genes are TRBV19 and TRBJ2-2, with D possibly TRBD2 on 6 matching bases. The CDR3 runs 14 residues. Germline loops: CDR1 LNHDA, CDR2 SQIVND (reference sequence). Trimming cost V 3 bases and J 4 bases, with 9 bases left between them. For the CDR3, the DNA is TGTGCCAGTAGTATCAATAGCGGCACCGGGGAGCTGTTTTTT. Amino acid sequence: CASSINSGTGELFF. The complete variable domain, with remaining parts taken from reference TRBV19 and TRBJ2-2, reads DGGITQSPKYLFRKEGQNVTLSCEQNLNHDAMYWYRQDPGQGLRLIYYSQIVNDFQKGDIAEGYSVSREKKESFPLTVTSAQKNPTAFYLCASSINSGTGELFFGEGSRLTVL.

This sequence joins TRBV12-3 or TRBV12-4 and TRBJ1-1, with D possibly matching TRBD1 (6 bases). This CDR3 spans 14 amino acids. V gave up 6 bases and J gave up 4 bases, with 15 bases separating them. The CDR3 sequence is CASRLGGTVTEAFF. CDR3 coding DNA: TGTGCCAGCAGACTGGGGGGCACGGTCACTGAAGCTTTCTTT.

A few counts support this clonotype. The chain links TRBV5-1 to TRBJ2-1; D tentatively fits TRBD1 or TRBD2 (5 bases each). The germline gives CDR1 SGHRS, CDR2 YFSETQ. V shed 3 bases and J shed 6 bases, with 7 bases lying between them. The CDR3 sequence is 12 residues long. CDR3 sequence reads: CASSWDRNEQFF. CDR3 in DNA: TGCGCCAGCAGCTGGGACCGCAATGAGCAGTTCTTC. Full variable domain (missing parts from reference TRBV5-1 and TRBJ2-1): KAGVTQTPRYLIKTRGQQVTLSCSPISGHRSVSWYQQTPGQGLQFLFEYFSETQRNKGNFPGRFSGRQFSNSRSEMNVSTLELGDSALYLCASSWDRNEQFFGPGTRLTVL.

The rearrangement links TRBV5-1 to TRBJ1-2; unclear D gene. Germline loops: CDR1 SGHRS, CDR2 YFSETQ. This CDR3 is built from 16 residues. V shed 0 bases and J shed 0 bases, with 12 bases lying between them. CDR3 sequence reads: CASSLGQAKANYGYTF. In nucleotides, the CDR3 is TGCGCCAGCAGCTTGGGGCAGGCCAAAGCTAACTATGGCTACACCTTC.

In this sample, this clonotype turned up once. The rearrangement uses TRBV7-2 and TRBJ2-5; TRBD1 agrees at 9 bases. The end of the DNA fits TRBJ2-7 better, so the J call may be wrong. The CDR3 extends over 14 amino acids. CDR1 is SGHTA and CDR2 is FQGNSA in the germline V gene. In DNA form, the CDR3 reads TGTACCAGCAGCTTTACAGGGGGCCTCTACGAGCAGTACTTC. Encoded protein: CTSSFTGGLYEQYF.

The chain uses TRBV6-6 and TRBJ2-7; TRBD1 matches 9 bases. Per the germline V gene, CDR1 is MNHNY and CDR2 is SVGAGI (reference sequence). Unmatched junction bases numbered 8, after V lost 6 bases and J lost 2 bases. The CDR3 runs 15 residues. CDR3 coding DNA: TGTGCCAGCAGAGGGGACAGGGAAAGTCCCTACGAGCAGTACTTC. It codes for CASRGDRESPYEQYF.

V gene TRBV10-3 combines with J gene TRBJ2-1; the match to TRBD2 covers 9 bases. The germline V gene encodes CDR1 ENHRY and CDR2 SYGVKD. The CDR3 runs 15 residues. V gave up 2 bases and J gave up 2 bases; unmatched junction bases: 1. The CDR3 here is CAISETSGPYNEQFF. CDR3 sequence (DNA): TGTGCCATCAGTGAGACTAGCGGGCCCTACAATGAGCAGTTCTTC.

This clonotype was seen a handful of times. The V call is TRBV28, the J call TRBJ2-7; D uncertain. The CDR3 runs 14 residues. CDR1 is MDHEN, CDR2 SYDVKM, per germline. Trimming stripped 2 bases from V and 4 bases from J, with 12 bases between. The CDR3 protein is CASSLGSRPYEQYF. DNA of the CDR3: TGTGCCAGCAGTTTAGGGTCTCGGCCATACGAGCAGTACTTC.

This clonotype was observed a handful of times. V and J are TRBV12-3 or TRBV12-4 and TRBJ2-3; 9 positions agree with TRBD2. V lost 4 bases to trimming and J lost 2 bases; unmatched junction nucleotides: 10. The CDR3 length is 17 residues. CDR3 residues: CASSSPVSGGHTDTQYF. The CDR3 DNA reads TGTGCCAGCAGTTCGCCCGTTAGCGGGGGACACACAGATACGCAGTATTTT.

V gene TRBV5-1 combines with J gene TRBJ2-7; D might be TRBD2 (7 bases). V was trimmed by 0 bases and J by 3 bases, leaving 16 bases between them. The CDR3 spans 16 residues. Germline V lookup: CDR1 SGHRS, CDR2 YFSETQ. CDR3 amino acids: CASSLVGGRQVYEQYF. Here the CDR3 DNA reads TGCGCCAGCAGCTTGGTGGGGGGGCGGCAAGTCTACGAGCAGTACTTC.

This clonotype has only a few counts. This chain connects TRBV5-1 to TRBJ2-7; TRBD1 matches at 7 bases. This CDR3 contains 17 residues. CDR1 and CDR2 (germline): SGHRS, YFSETQ. V gave up 3 bases and J gave up 0 bases; unmatched junction bases: 12. The CDR3 spells CASSSLPGQPSSYEQYF. The CDR3 nucleotides are TGCGCCAGCAGCTCCTTACCGGGACAGCCGAGCTCCTACGAGCAGTACTTC.

CDR3 region: CSAPLGGFYEQYF. Written as DNA, the CDR3 is TGCAGTGCGCCGTTGGGGGGCTTCTACGAGCAGTACTTC. V gene TRBV20-1 combines with J gene TRBJ2-7, with D perhaps assigned TRBD1 or TRBD2 (6 bases each). CDR1 is DFQATT and CDR2 is SNEGSKA in the germline V gene (reference sequence). There are 13 residues in the CDR3. Trimming removed 6 bases at V and 3 bases at J, with 15 bases between.

A few counts support this clonotype. The chain couples TRBV10-3 to TRBJ2-1, with 10 bases aligning to TRBD2. V trimming: 5 bases; J trimming: 4 bases; junction bases outside the gene matches: 2. Per the germline V gene, CDR1 is ENHRY and CDR2 is SYGVKD. The CDR3 is 14 residues long. The CDR3 DNA reads as TGTGCCATCAGTACTAGCGGGACGTACAATGAGCAGTTCTTC. Its protein product is CAISTSGTYNEQFF.

The V call is TRBV20-1, the J call TRBJ2-5; 8 bases match TRBD2. This CDR3 has 16 residues. V shed 5 bases and J 1 base; nucleotides not matched to a gene: 12. In germline, CDR1 is DFQATT, CDR2 SNEGSKA (reference sequence). The CDR3 protein is CSASTRREVPQETQYF. CDR3 DNA sequence: TGCAGTGCTTCCACTAGGCGGGAGGTACCCCAAGAGACCCAGTACTTC.

This clonotype showed up just a few times. This chain connects TRBV7-9 to TRBJ1-2; D unresolved. CDR1 is SEHNR and CDR2 is FQNEAQ in the germline V gene (reference sequence). The CDR3 is 14 amino acids. Trimming took 5 bases from V and 4 from J, leaving 14 bases between them. The CDR3 protein is CASSPFSFGYGYTF. The CDR3 coding sequence is TGTGCCAGCAGCCCATTCAGCTTCGGCTATGGCTACACCTTC.